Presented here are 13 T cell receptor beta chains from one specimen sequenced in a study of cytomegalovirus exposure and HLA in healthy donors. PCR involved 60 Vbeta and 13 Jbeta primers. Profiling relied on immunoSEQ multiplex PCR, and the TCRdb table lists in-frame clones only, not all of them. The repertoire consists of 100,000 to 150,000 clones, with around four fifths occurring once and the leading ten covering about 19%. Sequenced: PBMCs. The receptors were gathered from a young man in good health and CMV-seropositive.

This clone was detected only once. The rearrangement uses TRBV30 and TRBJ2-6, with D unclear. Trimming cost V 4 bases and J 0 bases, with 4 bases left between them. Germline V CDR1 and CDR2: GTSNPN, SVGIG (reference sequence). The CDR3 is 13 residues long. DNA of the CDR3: TGTGCCTGGAAGAGCTCTGGGGCCAACGTCCTGACTTTC. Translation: CAWKSSGANVLTF.

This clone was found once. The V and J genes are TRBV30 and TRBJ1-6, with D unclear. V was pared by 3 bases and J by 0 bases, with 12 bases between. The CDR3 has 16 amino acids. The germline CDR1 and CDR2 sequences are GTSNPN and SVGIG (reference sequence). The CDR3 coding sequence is TGTGCCTGGAGATTAGAAGGGAGCTCCTATAATTCACCCCTCCACTTT. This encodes CAWRLEGSSYNSPLHF. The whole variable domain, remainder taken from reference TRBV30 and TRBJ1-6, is SQTIHQWPATLVQPVGSPLSLECTVEGTSNPNLYWYRQAAGRGLQLLFYSVGIGQISSEVPQNLSASRPQDRQFILSSKKLLLSDSGFYLCAWRLEGSSYNSPLHFGNGTRLTVT.

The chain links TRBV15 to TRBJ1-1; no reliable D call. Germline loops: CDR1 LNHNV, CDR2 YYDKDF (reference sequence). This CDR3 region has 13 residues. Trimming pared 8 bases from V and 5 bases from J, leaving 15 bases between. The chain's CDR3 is CATLVARGTEAFF. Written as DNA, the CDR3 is TGTGCCACCCTAGTAGCCCGAGGGACTGAAGCTTTCTTT.

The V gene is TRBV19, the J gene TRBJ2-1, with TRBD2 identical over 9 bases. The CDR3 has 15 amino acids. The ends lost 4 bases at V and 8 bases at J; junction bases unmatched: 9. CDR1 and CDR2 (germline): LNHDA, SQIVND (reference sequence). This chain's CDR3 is CASSKPGLATDEQFF. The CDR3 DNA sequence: TGTGCCAGTAGTAAACCGGGACTAGCTACGGATGAGCAGTTCTTC. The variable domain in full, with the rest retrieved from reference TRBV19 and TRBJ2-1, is DGGITQSPKYLFRKEGQNVTLSCEQNLNHDAMYWYRQDPGQGLRLIYYSQIVNDFQKGDIAEGYSVSREKKESFPLTVTSAQKNPTAFYLCASSKPGLATDEQFFGPGTRLTVL.

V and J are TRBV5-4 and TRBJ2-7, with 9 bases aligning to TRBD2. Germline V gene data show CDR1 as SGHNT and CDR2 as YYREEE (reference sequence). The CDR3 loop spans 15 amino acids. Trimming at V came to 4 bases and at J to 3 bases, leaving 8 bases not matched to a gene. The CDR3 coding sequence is TGTGCCAGCAGCGAAGCGGGGGGTTTCAACTACGAGCAGTACTTC. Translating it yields CASSEAGGFNYEQYF.

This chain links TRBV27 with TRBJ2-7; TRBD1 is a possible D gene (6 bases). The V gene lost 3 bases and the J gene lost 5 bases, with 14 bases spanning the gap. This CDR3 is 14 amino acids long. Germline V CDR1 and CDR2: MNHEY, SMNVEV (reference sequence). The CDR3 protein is CASSFTAGENEQYF. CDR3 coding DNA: TGTGCCAGCAGTTTCACGGCAGGGGAGAACGAGCAGTACTTC.

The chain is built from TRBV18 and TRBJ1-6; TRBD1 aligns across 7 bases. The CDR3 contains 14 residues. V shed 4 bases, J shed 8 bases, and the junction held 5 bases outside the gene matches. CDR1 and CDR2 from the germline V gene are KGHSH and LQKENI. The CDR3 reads CASSQGANDSPLHF. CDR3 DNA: TGTGCCAGCTCACAGGGGGCGAACGATTCACCCCTCCACTTT. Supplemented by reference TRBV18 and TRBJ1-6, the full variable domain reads NAGVMQNPRHLVRRRGQEARLRCSPMKGHSHVYWYRQLPEEGLKFMVYLQKENIIDESGMPKERFSAEFPKEGPSILRIQQVVRGDSAAYFCASSQGANDSPLHFGNGTRLTVT.

CDR3 DNA sequence: TGCGCCAGCAGCCCCAGCCAGGGGCCCCAGCATTTT. Its translation: CASSPSQGPQHF. V is TRBV4-1 and J is TRBJ1-5, with a possible D match to TRBD1 (5 bases). Germline CDR1 reads MGHRA; CDR2 reads YSYEKL. This CDR3 region has 12 residues. V was clipped by 4 bases and J by 9 bases, with 10 bases between them.

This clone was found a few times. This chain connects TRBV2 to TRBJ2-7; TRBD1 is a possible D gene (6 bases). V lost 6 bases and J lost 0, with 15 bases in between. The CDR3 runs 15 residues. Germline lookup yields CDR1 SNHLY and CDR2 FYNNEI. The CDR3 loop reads CASSYDRTFSYEQYF. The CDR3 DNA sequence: TGTGCCAGCAGCTACGACAGGACTTTCTCCTACGAGCAGTACTTC. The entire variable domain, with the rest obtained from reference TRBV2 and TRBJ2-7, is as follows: EPEVTQTPSHQVTQMGQEVILRCVPISNHLYFYWYRQILGQKVEFLVSFYNNEISEKSEIFDDQFSVERPDGSNFTLKIRSTKLEDSAMYFCASSYDRTFSYEQYFGPGTRLTVT.

The chain's CDR3 is CASSQSSGTFDVLTF. The CDR3 DNA reads TGCGCCAGCAGCCAATCTAGCGGGACTTTCGACGTCCTGACTTTC. The V call is TRBV4-1, the J call TRBJ2-6; 9 positions match TRBD2. Per the germline V gene, CDR1 is MGHRA and CDR2 is YSYEKL. V gave up 2 bases and J gave up 11 bases; unmatched junction bases: 7. The CDR3 extends over 15 amino acids.

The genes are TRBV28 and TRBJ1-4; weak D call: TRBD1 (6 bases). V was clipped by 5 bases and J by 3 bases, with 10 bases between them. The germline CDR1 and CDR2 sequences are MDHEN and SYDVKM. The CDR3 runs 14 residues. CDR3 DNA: TGTGCCAGCAGTAAGACAGGCTCTAATGAAAAACTGTTTTTT. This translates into CASSKTGSNEKLFF. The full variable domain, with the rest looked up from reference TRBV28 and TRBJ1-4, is DVKVTQSSRYLVKRTGEKVFLECVQDMDHENMFWYRQDPGLGLRLIYFSYDVKMKEKGDIPEGYSVSREKKERFSLILESASTNQTSMYLCASSKTGSNEKLFFGSGTQLSVL.

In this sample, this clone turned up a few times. The CDR3 loop reads CASTKTGGKSGANVLTF. CDR3 in DNA: TGCGCCAGCACCAAAACAGGGGGCAAGTCTGGGGCCAACGTCCTGACTTTC. The gene calls are TRBV4-1 and TRBJ2-6, with 9 bases aligning to TRBD1. The germline gives CDR1 MGHRA, CDR2 YSYEKL. J lost 1 base, V lost 7 bases, and 8 bases had no gene match. This CDR3 is 17 amino acids long.

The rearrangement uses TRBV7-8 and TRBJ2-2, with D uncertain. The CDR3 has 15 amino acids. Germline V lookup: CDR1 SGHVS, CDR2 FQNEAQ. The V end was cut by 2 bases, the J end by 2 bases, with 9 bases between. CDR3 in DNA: TGTGCCAGCAGCTTATCGAGGCTTAACACCGGGGAGCTGTTTTTT. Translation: CASSLSRLNTGELFF.